This record concerns one T cell receptor beta chain sequence. In the study's own analysis: Amplification of reference gene primers provided the estimated nucleated cell counts. The protocol was immunoSEQ multiplex PCR, while the TCRdb copy is restricted to in-frame clones and leaves out a portion. V, J and clone size are taken as reported in that table, and D and trimming were inferred from the DNA itself. The sample lists 100,000 to 150,000 clones; roughly 80% were seen once. These data come from a study of blood T cell repertoires in COVID-19. About the research overall: Collection of acute and convalescent COVID-19 samples took place in the United States, Italy and Spain. The analysed material was cDNA or gDNA that came from T cells, B-cell-depleted T cells, or PBMCs.

The CDR3 is made up of 14 amino acids. V lost 5 bases and J lost 0, with 11 bases in between. Germline CDR1 is SEHNR and CDR2 is FQNEAQ (reference sequence). The chain links TRBV7-9 to TRBJ2-7; D perhaps matches TRBD2 (5 bases). This clonotype originated in a man in his fifties or sixties with acute or convalescent COVID-19. Sequenced sample: peripheral blood. This CDR3 reads CASSQTLGSYEQYF. As DNA, the CDR3 is TGTGCCAGCAGCCAGACACTAGGCTCCTACGAGCAGTACTTC. Drawing the rest from reference TRBV7-9 and TRBJ2-7, the complete variable domain is DTGVSQNPRHKITKRGQNVTFRCDPISEHNRLYWYRQTLGQGPEFLTYFQNEAQLEKSRLLSDRFSAERPKGSFSTLEIQRTEQGDSAMYLCASSQTLGSYEQYFGPGTRLTVT.